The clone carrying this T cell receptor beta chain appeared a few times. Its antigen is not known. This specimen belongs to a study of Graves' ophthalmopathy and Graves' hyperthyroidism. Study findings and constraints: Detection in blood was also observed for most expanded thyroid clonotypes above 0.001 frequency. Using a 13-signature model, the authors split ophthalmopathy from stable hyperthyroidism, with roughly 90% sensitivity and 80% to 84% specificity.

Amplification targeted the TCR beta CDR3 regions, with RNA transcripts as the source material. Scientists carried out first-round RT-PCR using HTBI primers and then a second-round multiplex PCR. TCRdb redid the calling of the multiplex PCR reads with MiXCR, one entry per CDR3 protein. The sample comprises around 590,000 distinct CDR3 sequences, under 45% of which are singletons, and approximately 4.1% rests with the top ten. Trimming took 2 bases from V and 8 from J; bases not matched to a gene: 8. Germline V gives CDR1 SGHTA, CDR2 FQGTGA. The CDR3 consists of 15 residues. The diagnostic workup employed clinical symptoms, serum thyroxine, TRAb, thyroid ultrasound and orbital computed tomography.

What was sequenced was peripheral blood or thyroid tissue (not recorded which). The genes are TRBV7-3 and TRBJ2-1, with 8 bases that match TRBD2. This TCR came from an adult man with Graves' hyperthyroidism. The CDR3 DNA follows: TGTGCCAGCAGCTTACGGCGGGGGGCCGAGGATGAGCAGTTCTTC. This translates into CASSLRRGAEDEQFF.